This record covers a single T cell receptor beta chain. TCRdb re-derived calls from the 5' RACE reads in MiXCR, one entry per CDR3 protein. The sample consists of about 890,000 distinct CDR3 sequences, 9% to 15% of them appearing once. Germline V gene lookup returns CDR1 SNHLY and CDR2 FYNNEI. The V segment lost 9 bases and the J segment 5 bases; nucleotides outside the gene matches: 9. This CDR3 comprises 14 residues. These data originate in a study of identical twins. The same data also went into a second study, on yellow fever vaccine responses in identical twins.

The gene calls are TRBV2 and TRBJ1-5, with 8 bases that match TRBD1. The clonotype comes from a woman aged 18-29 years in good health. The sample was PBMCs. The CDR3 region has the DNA TGTGCCAGTGAGACAGGGGCGAACTATCAGCCCCAGCATTTT. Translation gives CASETGANYQPQHF.